What follows is one T cell receptor (beta chain) and its context. Its antigen is unknown. This entry belongs to a study of cytomegalovirus exposure and HLA in healthy donors. Study-level background: A preliminary data release comprised tens of millions of unique TCRs obtained from HLA-typed donors.

Use of 60 Vbeta and 13 Jbeta primers characterized the PCR. Generated by immunoSEQ multiplex PCR, the TCRdb table keeps only in-frame clones and is missing some. The sample holds 150,000 to 200,000 clones, roughly 68% seen once. Healthy people donating bone marrow made up the donors. Study-wide points: Owing to their indistinguishability, certain V segments, notably TRBV6-2 and TRBV6-3, were excluded. A later analysis found common viral pathogens apparently linked to several of the most significant clusters.

CDR1 and CDR2 from the germline V gene are LNHDA and SQIVND (reference sequence). Deletions cut 5 bases from V and 8 bases from J, with 21 bases between. This CDR3 has 15 residues. The sequenced material came from PBMCs. J is TRBJ1-2 and V is TRBV19; TRBD1 is a possible D gene (5 bases). This TCR was sampled from a young man in good health and CMV-seropositive. CDR3 in DNA: TGTGCCAGTAGTTCCCTCGGCAGGGAAGGGGAAGGCTACACCTTC. Translation gives CASSSLGREGEGYTF.